Each of the 26 T cell receptor beta chains below was sequenced from the same sample in a study of T cell responses to AZD1222 COVID-19 vaccine. The assay was immunoSEQ multiplex PCR, and TCRdb's table has in-frame clones only and misses some. Here the sample spans around 140,000 clones, about 93% being singletons. This sample comprised peripheral blood, obtained on day 0 of AZD1222 vaccination. The receptor set was obtained from an adult in good health.

The chain recombines TRBV19 with TRBJ1-1; D possibly corresponds to TRBD1 (5 bases). Germline V CDR1 and CDR2: LNHDA, SQIVND (reference sequence). The CDR3 is 14 amino acids. The V end was cut by 5 bases, the J end by 2 bases, with 12 bases between. In nucleotides, the CDR3 is TGTGCCAGTAGTTGGGGACGCGCAAACACTGAAGCTTTCTTT. This codes for CASSWGRANTEAFF.

The V call is TRBV5-1, the J call TRBJ2-2, with D unresolved. Deletions cut 4 bases from V and 1 base from J, with 14 bases between. CDR1 is SGHRS and CDR2 is YFSETQ in the germline V gene. There are 16 residues in the CDR3. The CDR3 loop is CASSPLVSMNTGELFF. For the CDR3, the DNA is TGCGCCAGCAGCCCCCTAGTGAGTATGAACACCGGGGAGCTGTTTTTT.

The chain combines TRBV2 with TRBJ1-1, with 11 bases lining up with TRBD1. This CDR3 has 13 residues. With 7 bases clipped from V and 4 bases from J, the junction kept 2 bases outside the gene matches. Germline values: CDR1 SNHLY, CDR2 FYNNEI. The CDR3 reads CASTGTGGTEAFF. CDR3 coding DNA: TGTGCCAGCACCGGGACAGGGGGCACTGAAGCTTTCTTT.

This rearrangement joins TRBV5-6 to TRBJ1-1; TRBD1 matches 10 bases. CDR1 is SGHDT and CDR2 is YYEEEE in the germline V gene. This CDR3 spans 15 amino acids. J was trimmed by 3 bases and V by 2 bases; bases with no gene match: 4. As DNA, the CDR3 is TGTGCCAGCAGCTTAATGGGGACAGGGGACACTGAAGCTTTCTTT. It translates to CASSLMGTGDTEAFF.

The chain links TRBV5-1 to TRBJ1-4, with no clear D. The length of the CDR3 is 15 residues. V lost 4 bases and J 8 bases, leaving 18 bases between the germline ends. From germline, CDR1 is SGHRS and CDR2 YFSETQ. The CDR3 spells CASSQSDGRMEKLFF. CDR3 in DNA: TGCGCCAGCAGCCAATCGGACGGTAGAATGGAAAAACTGTTTTTT.

This chain joins TRBV7-3 and TRBJ2-2, with 7 bases that match TRBD2. Trimming took 5 bases from V and 3 from J; bases not matched to a gene: 12. The CDR3 length is 17 residues. Germline CDR1 SGHTA, CDR2 FQGTGA. CDR3 DNA: TGTGCCAGCAGCCCCTTGGGAGGGGAGAGAGACACCGGGGAGCTGTTTTTT. Translation: CASSPLGGERDTGELFF.

For this clone: The junction shows a germline mismatch at one end, possibly a read error. The chain employs TRBV4-1 and TRBJ1-5, with 9 bases aligning to TRBD1. The germline CDR1 and CDR2 sequences are MGHRA and YSYEKL. The CDR3 consists of 15 residues. The chain's CDR3 is CARSQGQGNWQPQHF. The CDR3 nucleotides are TGCGCCAGAAGCCAAGGACAGGGGAATTGGCAGCCCCAGCATTTT.

V usage is TRBV30 and J usage is TRBJ2-1; the match to TRBD2 covers 8 bases. This CDR3 has 17 residues. Germline V lookup: CDR1 GTSNPN, CDR2 SVGIG (reference sequence). Trimming at V came to 2 bases and at J to 4 bases, leaving 13 bases not matched to a gene. This chain's CDR3 is CAWSFIRTSRSYNEQFF. The CDR3 region has the DNA TGTGCCTGGAGTTTCATTCGGACTAGCAGAAGTTACAATGAGCAGTTCTTC.

The J gene is TRBJ1-6, the V gene TRBV30; D remains ambiguous. Germline values: CDR1 GTSNPN, CDR2 SVGIG (reference sequence). The V end was cut by 2 bases, the J end by 6 bases, with 8 bases between. CDR3 size: 13 residues. Written as DNA, the CDR3 is TGTGCCTGGAGTCGAGGCAGTAATTCACCCCTCCACTTT. This codes for CAWSRGSNSPLHF.

The chain links TRBV5-1 to TRBJ2-7, with 9 bases fitting TRBD2. The CDR3 sequence is 15 residues long. The germline gives CDR1 SGHRS, CDR2 YFSETQ. V shed 1 base, J shed 3 bases, and the junction held 5 bases outside the gene matches. CDR3 sequence (DNA): TGCGCCAGCAGCTTGAGGGCTAGCGGGGTCTACGAGCAGTACTTC. Protein sequence: CASSLRASGVYEQYF.

This sequence joins TRBV2 and TRBJ1-2, with D perhaps TRBD1 (6 bases). V gave up 7 bases and J gave up 8 bases, with 20 bases separating them. The CDR3 loop spans 14 amino acids. CDR1 and CDR2 (germline): SNHLY, FYNNEI. This CDR3 reads CASKEVGGRFGYTF. DNA for the CDR3: TGTGCCAGCAAGGAGGTCGGGGGGCGCTTCGGCTACACCTTC.

The chain uses TRBV4-2 and TRBJ1-1; D is uncertain. The CDR3 length is 15 residues. Germline V gives CDR1 LGHNA, CDR2 YNFKEQ. The V gene lost 4 bases and the J gene lost 1 base, with 13 bases spanning the gap. Here the CDR3 reads CASSRTQTENTEAFF. CDR3 nucleotides: TGTGCCAGCAGCCGAACACAAACAGAGAACACTGAAGCTTTCTTT.

The chain uses TRBV19 and TRBJ1-1, with D unclear. Trimming cost V 3 bases and J 5 bases, with 10 bases left between them. The CDR3 runs 13 residues. Germline CDR1 LNHDA, CDR2 SQIVND (reference sequence). CDR3: CASSISQGTEAFF. CDR3 sequence (DNA): TGTGCCAGTAGTATTTCCCAAGGGACTGAAGCTTTCTTT.

V usage is TRBV3-1 (or the pseudogene TRBV3-2) and J usage is TRBJ1-1; D unresolved. The CDR3 has 14 amino acids. V was shortened by 0 bases and J by 4 bases, with 9 bases between the two germline ends. The germline gives CDR1 LGHDT, CDR2 YNNKEL (reference sequence). The CDR3 bases are TGTGCCAGCAGCCAAGATCCGGGCCCCACTGAAGCTTTCTTT. Protein product: CASSQDPGPTEAFF.

The chain couples TRBV6-5 to TRBJ2-7; TRBD1 aligns across 9 bases. The CDR3 is 14 residues long. With 6 bases clipped from V and 3 bases from J, the junction kept 6 bases outside the gene matches. Looked up from germline, CDR1 is MNHEY and CDR2 is SVGAGI. CDR3 amino acids: CASRRDRESYEQYF. In nucleotides, the CDR3 is TGTGCCAGCAGACGGGACAGGGAAAGCTACGAGCAGTACTTC.

DNA of the CDR3: TGTGCCAGCAGCAAGCAGGGGGTGAACACTGAAGCTTTCTTT. This encodes CASSKQGVNTEAFF. The J gene is TRBJ1-1, the V gene TRBV21-1; the listed D gene, TRBD1, was not tested against the DNA. TRBV21-1 constitutes a pseudogene. This CDR3 spans 14 amino acids.

CDR3: CASSLAPPMNTEAFF. In nucleotides, the CDR3 is TGCGCCAGCAGCTTGGCCCCTCCCATGAACACTGAAGCTTTCTTT. The chain joins TRBV5-1 to TRBJ1-1; no firm D call. Looked up from germline, CDR1 is SGHRS and CDR2 is YFSETQ. This CDR3 spans 15 amino acids. Trimming cost V 0 bases and J 0 bases, with 9 bases left between them.

V and J are TRBV5-1 and TRBJ2-7; 10 bases line up with TRBD1. Unmatched junction bases numbered 5, after V lost 4 bases and J lost 4 bases. Germline-derived CDR1 and CDR2 are SGHRS and YFSETQ. The CDR3 is 14 residues long. DNA for the CDR3: TGCGCCAGCAGCCCTGGGACAGGGGTTTACGAGCAGTACTTC. Its protein is CASSPGTGVYEQYF.

V is TRBV21-1 and J is TRBJ1-4; the listed D gene, TRBD1, was not tested against the DNA. TRBV21-1 counts as a pseudogene. This CDR3 has 19 amino acids. CDR3 protein: CASSKVGDRGRTTNEKLFF. The CDR3, as DNA: TGTGCCAGCAGCAAAGTTGGGGACAGGGGGCGCACAACTAATGAAAAACTGTTTTTT.

This clone is a singleton in its sample. The rearrangement links TRBV28 to TRBJ1-6; D possibly corresponds to TRBD1 (6 bases). CDR3 size: 17 residues. V was trimmed by 3 bases and J by 0 bases, leaving 12 bases between them. CDR1 and CDR2 (germline): MDHEN, SYDVKM. CDR3 bases: TGTGCCAGCAGTTTTCAAACAGGGAGCTCCTATAATTCACCCCTCCACTTT. It translates to CASSFQTGSSYNSPLHF.

The chain employs TRBV7-2 and TRBJ2-7, with D uncertain. The V gene lost 1 base and the J gene lost 2 bases, with 9 bases spanning the gap. The CDR3 is 14 residues long. Germline CDR1 SGHTA, CDR2 FQGNSA. As DNA, the CDR3 is TGTGCCAGCAGCTTAGACTCCCGTACCTACGAGCAGTACTTC. It is translated as CASSLDSRTYEQYF.

V and J are TRBV13 and TRBJ2-1; unclear D gene. This CDR3 is built from 15 residues. V lost 1 base and J lost 0, with 7 bases in between. CDR1 is PRHDT, CDR2 FYEKMQ, per germline (reference sequence). This CDR3 reads CASSLAASSYNEQFF. CDR3 DNA: TGTGCCAGCAGCTTAGCTGCGAGCTCCTACAATGAGCAGTTCTTC.

The chain links TRBV7-2 to TRBJ2-7; the D gene is possibly TRBD2 (5 bases). Germline V gives CDR1 SGHTA, CDR2 FQGNSA. Deletions cut 4 bases from V and 2 bases from J, with 18 bases between. The CDR3 loop spans 16 amino acids. CDR3 in DNA: TGTGCCAGCAGCTCGGGGATTTTGACTTTCCCCTACGAGCAGTACTTC. It yields the protein CASSSGILTFPYEQYF.

This rearrangement joins TRBV4-1 to TRBJ2-1; D could derive from TRBD1 or TRBD2 (5 bases each). The CDR3 runs 14 residues. The V end was cut by 4 bases, the J end by 7 bases, with 14 bases between. In germline, CDR1 is MGHRA, CDR2 YSYEKL. CDR3 in amino acids: CASSPYLEGNEQFF. CDR3 bases: TGCGCCAGCAGCCCCTACCTAGAGGGGAATGAGCAGTTCTTC.

The chain combines TRBV7-8 with TRBJ2-7; 8 bases match TRBD1. J was trimmed by 6 bases and V by 6 bases; bases with no gene match: 7. Germline CDR1 reads SGHVS; CDR2 reads FQNEAQ. The CDR3 covers 13 residues. CDR3 sequence (DNA): TGTGCCAGCAGTGGCGGGACAGGAGGCGAGCAGTACTTC. Translating gives CASSGGTGGEQYF.

This clone was seen once. The chain carries TRBV7-9 and TRBJ1-1; TRBD1 matches 7 bases. V gave up 5 bases and J gave up 7 bases; unmatched junction bases: 7. The germline CDR1 and CDR2 sequences are SEHNR and FQNEAQ (reference sequence). The CDR3 length is 13 residues. CDR3 in DNA: TGTGCCAGCAGCCCACGATGGACAGGTGAAGCTTTCTTT. Residues: CASSPRWTGEAFF.